This TCR beta chain was captured by sequencing in a study of blood T cell repertoires in COVID-19 (dated by TCRdb to the early 2020s). Turning to the overall study: Samples from collaborators originated in the United States, Italy and Spain and spanned both the acute and convalescent phases of COVID-19. The prospective study material was composed of cDNA or gDNA derived from T cells, B-cell-depleted T cells, or PBMCs. Deeply sampled blood TCRbeta repertoires from subjects exposed to, actively infected with, or recovered from COVID-19 were included in the dataset. The repertoires were released in a freely available public database intended as a resource for research on the immune response to SARS-CoV-2. The samples were drawn from two sources: the first 160 participants of the ongoing ImmuneRACE study, and 950 to 1,500 subjects contributed by 6 global collaborators. Sample metadata almost always included a de-identified subject ID, COVID-19 status, age in years and sex. HLA class I and class II types, where available, came from metadata supplied by the sample provider rather than from assay-based typing. What the study reported, not specific to this receptor: The quantity of clinical and demographic metadata differed by source and by participant and was supplied without curation.

The V end gives up 11 bases and the J end 1 base, leaving 8 bases in the junction not matched to a gene. Taken from the germline V gene (reference sequence), the CDR1 and CDR2 loops are SEHNR and FQNEAQ. The CDR3 goes from the cysteine to the phenylalanine over 14 residues. Only the CDR3 DNA is retained, 42 bases long and in frame from the first base. Collaborating institutions collected whole blood in K2EDTA tubes following their own protocols. For TCRbeta analysis, collaborator samples were shipped as frozen whole blood, as isolated PBMCs, or as DNA extracted from either sample type. TCRbeta CDR3 regions were amplified from genomic DNA using the immunoSEQ Assay, a bias-controlled multiplex PCR. The original methods were these. The number of nucleated cells in each sample was estimated by amplification of reference gene primers within the assay. Sequence reads were collapsed and filtered to measure the absolute abundance of every unique TCRbeta CDR3 rearrangement. For each sample, productive Simpson clonality was calculated as the square root of Simpson's diversity index across productive rearrangements. In its TCRdb copy, this immuneACCESS table keeps in-frame sequences only and misses some clones. Where compared with another copy, unresolved V genes explain less than half of these, and the others have no known cause. V, J and clone size are taken as reported in that table, and D and trimming were inferred from the DNA itself. Present in this sample are 140,000 to 150,000 clones, around nine tenths of which were seen just once. The ten largest clones take up under 3% of the sample.

In the case of this clone: There is no known antigen for this receptor. No per-base quality is available; no much larger clone lies one base away.

This clonotype was obtained from a human donor in a cohort sampled during active COVID-19. What was sequenced was peripheral blood. The chain was built from TRBV7-9 and TRBJ2-7; TRBD1 aligns with 10 central bases. CDR3 region: CAVEGDRGSYEQYF. The sequenced DNA is TGTGCCGTCGAGGGGGACAGGGGTTCCTACGAGCAGTACTTC.